This TCR beta chain was documented in a study of blood T cells in healthy people across ages. Background on the study: Template switching recovered approximately one barcoded beta molecule for every two T cells.

The use of a sample-barcoded 5' primer and a J-beta primer mix characterized a second PCR of roughly 6 to 11 cycles. The authors tagged each cDNA molecule using a template-switch adaptor with 12 random nucleotides. A single record per CDR3 protein comes from TCRdb applying MiXCR to the 5' RACE reads. The sample consists of about 800,000 distinct CDR3 sequences, around 25% of them appearing once. There are a few counts of this clonotype. Its antigen is unknown. The CDR3 has 16 amino acids. CDR1 is KGHSH, CDR2 LQKENI, per germline. V lost 7 bases and J lost 2, with 18 bases in between. Study-wide results and caveats: Changes seen in expanded clonotypes were possibly confounded by donor CMV status left unknown.

The sample also formed part of further work on T cells of mothers and their children.

The material sequenced was blood. The source of this sequence is a boy younger than 18 in good health. The genes are TRBV18 and TRBJ1-3, with D perhaps matching TRBD1 (5 bases). DNA for the CDR3: TGTGCCAGCTATGAAAGCTATGGGGCAGCTGGAAACACCATATATTTT. This codes for CASYESYGAAGNTIYF.